This T cell receptor (beta chain) was documented in a study of shared T cell receptors in the human thymus. This clone was detected a few times. Using immunoSEQ multiplex PCR, the repertoire was profiled, and TCRdb retains in-frame clones only, with some absent. This sample has hundreds of thousands of clones, with roughly 88% found just once. This same sample was also taken into another study, of human thymus T cells. That source notes: Healthy Finnish infants undergoing corrective surgery for congenital heart defects were the donors. Obtained as resections during corrective heart surgery, the thymus tissue was then studied. In unrelated individuals, thymic repertoires overlapped highly, according to related research.

This sequence was found in a boy under two years old with a congenital heart defect. What was sequenced was thymocytes.

The CDR3 here is CASSSIPSGTNTSTDTQYF. The CDR3 coding sequence is TGCGCCAGCAGTTCAATTCCGAGCGGGACTAATACTAGCACAGATACGCAGTATTTT. This chain uses TRBV4-3 with TRBJ2-3, with 7 bases that match TRBD2. The ends lost 6 bases at V and 0 bases at J; junction bases unmatched: 18. This CDR3 region has 19 residues. The germline CDR1 and CDR2 sequences are LGHNA and YSLEER.